These T cell receptor beta chains were read from a single sample in a study of blood T cell repertoires in COVID-19. Measured with immunoSEQ multiplex PCR; TCRdb has only the in-frame clones, and not every one. The sample has about 130,000 clones; less than 90% are singletons. The sample comprised peripheral blood. All receptors come from a woman older than 75 with acute or convalescent COVID-19. The CDR3 runs from the conserved cysteine through the conserved F or W. A D gene is named only where the DNA matches it firmly. The size field is filled for only some rows; it gives once, few, many or a size class.

D gene,clone size,V gene,J gene,CDR3 DNA,CDR3 protein
.,.,TRBV6-5,TRBJ1-1,TGTGCCAGCAGTCTAATCGGCAGGATCACCACTGAAGCTTTCTTT,CASSLIGRITTEAFF
.,.,TRBV10-2,TRBJ1-1,TGCGCCAGCAGTCAGGGTCGGAACACTGAAGCTTTCTTT,CASSQGRNTEAFF
.,.,TRBV6-1,TRBJ1-2,TGTGCCAGCAGTGAAGGGAGGAAGGATGGCTACACCTTC,CASSEGRKDGYTF
.,.,TRBV4-2,TRBJ2-5,TGTGCCAGCAGCCAAACGCGGGACCGGTACCAAGAGACCCAGTACTTC,CASSQTRDRYQETQYF
TRBD2,.,TRBV3-1/TRBV3-2,TRBJ2-7,TGTGCCAGCAGCCCGAGCAGCGGGGGGGCCTTGTCCTACGAGCAGTACTTC,CASSPSSGGALSYEQYF
TRBD2,.,TRBV4-2,TRBJ2-1,TGTGCCAGCAGCCTCAGCGGGGGGGCATACAATGAGCAGTTCTTC,CASSLSGGAYNEQFF
TRBD1,.,TRBV5-6,TRBJ1-6,TGTGCCAGCAGCTTCAGGGGGCCGGGGTCACCCCTCCACTTT,CASSFRGPGSPLHF
.,.,TRBV4-1,TRBJ2-7,TGCGCCAGCAGCCAAGATCAAGGGGAATTCTCCTACGAGCAGTACTTC,CASSQDQGEFSYEQYF
.,.,TRBV29-1,TRBJ1-1,TGCAGCGTTACCTCCAGGGGTTTGAACACTGAAGCTTTCTTT,CSVTSRGLNTEAFF
TRBD1,.,TRBV5-1,TRBJ1-2,TGCGCCAGCACCCTTTCTCCCGGGACAGGGAACGGTTACACCTTC,CASTLSPGTGNGYTF
.,once,TRBV5-1,TRBJ1-6,TGCGCCAGCAGCTTGAACGACAGGCCCTCCTATAATTCACCCCTCCACTTT,CASSLNDRPSYNSPLHF
.,.,TRBV9,TRBJ2-3,TGTGCCAGCAGCGGGGGGCATATGAAAGATACGCAGTATTTT,CASSGGHMKDTQYF
.,.,TRBV5-6,TRBJ2-1,TGTGCCAGCAGCTTGGTCAGGAACGAGCAGTTCTTC,CASSLVRNEQFF
.,.,TRBV19,TRBJ1-2,TGTGCCAGCAGACCAGGGGCAGTCACTAACTATGGCTACACCTTC,CASRPGAVTNYGYTF
.,.,TRBV12-3/TRBV12-4,TRBJ1-1,TGTGCCACCCTCCACTCGGGAGGCACTGAAGCTTTCTTT,CATLHSGGTEAFF
.,.,TRBV6-5,TRBJ1-2,TGTGCCAGCGGATTGACAGGAAACTCTAACTATGGCTACACCTTC,CASGLTGNSNYGYTF
TRBD1,.,TRBV2,TRBJ1-4,TGTGCCAGCAGGGCGACAGGGATGAATGAAAAACTGTTTTTT,CASRATGMNEKLFF
TRBD2,.,TRBV14,TRBJ2-3,TGTGCCAGCAGCCTTCTCAGCGGGGGCCGCACAGATACGCAGTATTTT,CASSLLSGGRTDTQYF
.,.,TRBV19,TRBJ1-5,TGTGCCAGTAGTATAGGCTCGGGGAGCAATCAGCCCCAGCATTTT,CASSIGSGSNQPQHF
TRBD2,.,TRBV6-5,TRBJ2-7,TGTGCCAGCAGTTCGGGACTAGCTGACTACGAGCAGTACTTC,CASSSGLADYEQYF
TRBD1,.,TRBV6-2/TRBV6-3,TRBJ2-3,TGTGCCAGCAGTTACGGGACAGGCGACACAGATACGCAGTATTTT,CASSYGTGDTDTQYF
TRBD1,.,TRBV3-1/TRBV3-2,TRBJ1-4,TGTGCCAGCAGCCGCAGGGGGCCATCCCTTAATGAAAAACTGTTTTTT,CASSRRGPSLNEKLFF
.,.,TRBV7-3,TRBJ2-2,TGTGCCAGCAGCCCCCCCGGAGCAGCGAACACCGGGGAGCTGTTTTTT,CASSPPGAANTGELFF
TRBD1,.,TRBV6-5,TRBJ2-7,TGTGCCAGCAGACCGACAGGGGCCTACTCCTACGAGCAGTACTTC,CASRPTGAYSYEQYF
.,.,TRBV7-3,TRBJ1-1,TGTGCCAGCAGCCCCAGTGGGCCGAGCACTGAAGCTTTCTTT,CASSPSGPSTEAFF
TRBD1,.,TRBV10-3,TRBJ1-1,TGTGCCATCAGTGAGTCGACGACAGGGCGGAAGAACACTGAAGCTTTCTTT,CAISESTTGRKNTEAFF
TRBD1,.,TRBV19,TRBJ1-5,TGTGCCAGTAAAGGCCGGGACAGGGAGAGCAATCAGCCCCAGCATTTT,CASKGRDRESNQPQHF
.,.,TRBV15,TRBJ1-4,TGTGCCACCAGCAGAAACGGACCCCTCCGGAGGGTTAATGAAAAACTGTTTTTT,CATSRNGPLRRVNEKLFF
.,few,TRBV18,TRBJ1-2,TGTGCCAGCTCAATCCAGGGAGGCGCCTATGGCTACACCTTC,CASSIQGGAYGYTF
TRBD2,.,TRBV9,TRBJ2-5,TGTGCCAGCAGCGTTGGATCTAGCGGGGGACGTCAAGAGACCCAGTACTTC,CASSVGSSGGRQETQYF
.,once,TRBV5-1,TRBJ2-5,TGCGCCAGCAGCTTGTCTCGGGAGACCCAGTACTTC,CASSLSRETQYF
TRBD1,once,TRBV6-5,TRBJ2-2,TGTGCCAGCAGCAAACAGGGGTCCGGGGAGCTGTTTTTT,CASSKQGSGELFF